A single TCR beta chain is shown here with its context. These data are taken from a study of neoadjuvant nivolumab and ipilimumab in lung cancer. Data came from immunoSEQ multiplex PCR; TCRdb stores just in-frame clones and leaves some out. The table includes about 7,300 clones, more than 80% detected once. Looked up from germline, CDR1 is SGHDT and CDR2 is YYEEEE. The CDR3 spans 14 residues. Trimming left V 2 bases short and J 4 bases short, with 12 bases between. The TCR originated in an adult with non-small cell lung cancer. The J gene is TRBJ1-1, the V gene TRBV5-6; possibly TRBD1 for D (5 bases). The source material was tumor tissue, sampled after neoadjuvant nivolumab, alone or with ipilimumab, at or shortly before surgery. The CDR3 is CASSFGFGATEAFF. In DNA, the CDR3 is TGTGCCAGCAGCTTCGGATTTGGGGCCACTGAAGCTTTCTTT.